Sequencing of this TCR beta chain was carried out in a study of blood T cell repertoires in COVID-19. As for the study in general: Samples came from the United States, Italy and Spain, spanning acute and convalescent COVID-19. Nucleic acid was either cDNA or gDNA, and it came from T cells, B-cell-depleted T cells, or PBMCs.

In the original analysis: From reference gene primer amplification, estimates of nucleated cell counts were derived. The repertoire was sequenced with immunoSEQ multiplex PCR; TCRdb's copy has only in-frame clones and lacks some. V and J calls and clone size follow that table, whereas D and trimming were derived from the DNA. This table has fewer than 50,000 clones, 84% appearing once. The CDR3 totals 13 residues. V shed 5 bases and J 4 bases; nucleotides not matched to a gene: 3. Germline values: CDR1 MNHEY, CDR2 SMNVEV (reference sequence). The sequenced sample was peripheral blood. The origin of this receptor is a human donor in a cohort sampled during active COVID-19. V and J are TRBV27 and TRBJ1-2; 8 positions agree with TRBD1. The CDR3 nucleotides read TGTGCCAGCAGTGTAACAGGGGGCTATGGCTACACCTTC. Amino acids: CASSVTGGYGYTF.